The clone carrying this T cell receptor beta chain has only a few counts. Its antigen is unknown. Trimming took 6 bases from V and 3 from J; bases not matched to a gene: 9. Per germline, CDR1 MNHNS and CDR2 SASEGT. There are 16 residues in the CDR3. In the authors' methods: A papillary thyroid cancer distant-metastasis classifier was built from CDR3 differences across clinicopathological groups. TCRdb reassembled clones from the PCR reads with MiXCR. The V and J calls follow TCRdb's processing rather than the paper's. The table records around 31,000 clones, under 30% of them present only once. All patients were untreated before thyroid surgery. The data were taken from a study of metastatic and nonmetastatic thyroid tumors. Background on the study: Peripheral blood and tumor or nodule samples from malignant and benign thyroid patients were compared.

Points from the study as a whole: Significantly higher TCR beta diversity was reportedly seen in malignant thyroid tumors than benign nodules, in blood and tumor.

Sequencing was carried out using blood. The chain combines TRBV6-1 with TRBJ2-1, with 9 positions matching TRBD1. The TCR was taken from a female donor with papillary thyroid cancer or a benign thyroid nodule (not recorded which). Some clones in this sample may be carry-over from other donors' samples. CDR3 bases: TGTGCCAGCAGCTTTCAACAGGGGGCGGGCTACAATGAGCAGTTCTTC. It yields the protein CASSFQQGAGYNEQFF.